The 28 T cell receptor beta chains below come from one sample, sequenced in a study of response to subunit inactivated influenza vaccine. TCRdb redid the calling of the RT-PCR reads with MiXCR, one entry per CDR3 protein. The sample has 650,000 or so distinct CDR3 sequences, around 15% seen once. The sequences come from PBMCs from blood, collected approximately 15 days before vaccination. Receptors were obtained from a man aged 50-60 years who received an inactivated influenza vaccine.

The V call is TRBV3-1, the J call TRBJ2-1, with no clear D. The CDR3 is 16 residues long. Trimming took off 1 base at V and 7 bases at J, with 17 bases between the two ends. Germline CDR1 LGHDT, CDR2 YNNKEL (reference sequence). In nucleotides, the CDR3 is TGTGCCAGCAGCCAAGGCTTGGGTGAGCAGGTAAATGAGCAGTTCTTC. As protein: CASSQGLGEQVNEQFF.

This chain joins TRBV11-2 and TRBJ2-4, with D unresolved. CDR3 length: 21 amino acids. V was cut by 2 bases and J by 1 base, with 27 bases left in between. The germline CDR1 and CDR2 sequences are SGHAT and FQNNGV. CDR3: CASSLSIPLGMGASAKNIQYF. The CDR3 region has the DNA TGTGCCAGCAGCTTATCCATCCCCCTGGGAATGGGTGCTTCGGCCAAAAACATTCAGTACTTC.

The rearrangement joins TRBV7-9 to TRBJ2-5; 15 nucleotides align to TRBD2. The CDR3 length is 17 residues. Germline CDR1 and CDR2: SEHNR and FQNEAQ (reference sequence). V dropped 1 base and J dropped 5; count of bases not matched to a gene: 5. The CDR3 region has the DNA TGTGCCAGCAGCTTAGGGACTAGCGGGAGGGCCATGGAGACCCAGTACTTC. Translated: CASSLGTSGRAMETQYF.

This clonotype appeared a few times. The CDR3 bases are TGTGCCAGCAGACAATCCGGGACTCATAACACCGGGGAGCTGTTTTTT. It yields the protein CASRQSGTHNTGELFF. The chain is built from TRBV12-3 or TRBV12-4 and TRBJ2-2; a possible D gene is TRBD2 (6 bases). The CDR3 is 16 residues long. Trimming removed 6 bases from V and 2 bases from J, with 16 bases in between.

This clonotype was recorded many times. V and J are TRBV27 and TRBJ1-1; no firm D call. CDR1 is MNHEY and CDR2 is SMNVEV in the germline V gene (reference sequence). CDR3 length equals 11 residues. Trimming took 11 bases from V and 1 from J, leaving 8 bases between them. CDR3 protein: CASKGNTEAFF. Here the CDR3 DNA reads TGTGCCTCAAAGGGGAACACTGAAGCTTTCTTT.

This rearrangement joins TRBV30 to TRBJ2-1, with 8 bases matching TRBD2. CDR1 GTSNPN and CDR2 SVGIG come from the germline V gene (reference sequence). The V gene end was trimmed by 4 bases and the J gene end by 2 bases; junction bases not matched to a gene: 13. The CDR3 sequence is 17 residues long. For the CDR3, the DNA is TGTGCCTGGATCAAGGATAGGGGCGGGGGGACCTACAATGAGCAGTTCTTC. It translates to CAWIKDRGGGTYNEQFF.

The CDR3 loop reads CASTQTGAWHYEQYF. CDR3 nucleotide sequence: TGTGCCAGCACCCAGACAGGGGCTTGGCACTACGAGCAGTACTTC. This sequence joins TRBV5-6 and TRBJ2-7, with 8 bases identical to TRBD1. The V gene end was trimmed by 6 bases and the J gene end by 3 bases; junction bases not matched to a gene: 11. The CDR3 has 15 residues. Germline assignment: CDR1 SGHDT and CDR2 YYEEEE.

J is TRBJ1-6 and V is TRBV20-1; no clear D gene. Per the germline V gene, CDR1 is DFQATT and CDR2 is SNEGSKA (reference sequence). The CDR3 spans 15 residues. The germline V and J ends were trimmed by 7 bases and 4 bases, with 17 bases remaining between them. The CDR3 nucleotides are TGCAGTGGGTCGCCCTCGACGCTGTATAATTCACCCCTCCACTTT. This gives the protein CSGSPSTLYNSPLHF.

This clonotype was seen more than once but under ten times. The J gene is TRBJ2-7, the V gene TRBV6-2 or TRBV6-3, with 9 bases that match TRBD1. V dropped 8 bases and J dropped 5; count of bases not matched to a gene: 7. The germline V gene has CDR1 MNHEY and CDR2 SVGEGT. This CDR3 is 13 amino acids long. The CDR3 reads CASADRGFDEQYF. For the CDR3, the DNA is TGTGCCAGCGCGGACAGGGGTTTCGACGAGCAGTACTTC.

This clonotype was picked up many times. The genes are TRBV5-6 and TRBJ2-1, with 8 bases identical to TRBD1. V shed 2 bases, J shed 6 bases, and the junction held 4 bases outside the gene matches. The length of the CDR3 is 14 residues. The V gene's germline CDR1 is SGHDT and CDR2 YYEEEE. CDR3 in amino acids: CASSLQGVVNEQFF. CDR3 sequence (DNA): TGTGCCAGCAGCTTACAGGGGGTGGTCAATGAGCAGTTCTTC. The whole variable domain, filled in from reference TRBV5-6 and TRBJ2-1, reads DAGVTQSPTHLIKTRGQQVTLRCSPKSGHDTVSWYQQALGQGPQFIFQYYEEEERQRGNFPDRFSGHQFPNYSSELNVNALLLGDSALYLCASSLQGVVNEQFFGPGTRLTVL.

J is TRBJ1-1 and V is TRBV20-1, with 9 bases identical to TRBD1. The CDR3 length is 16 residues. The germline V gene has CDR1 DFQATT and CDR2 SNEGSKA (reference sequence). Germline trimming cut 1 base from V and 6 bases from J; bases unmatched to any gene: 12. CDR3 nucleotide sequence: TGCAGTGCTAGAGCATCCGGGACAGGGTTTCGCGCTGAAGCTTTCTTT. Translation gives CSARASGTGFRAEAFF.

There are a few counts of this clonotype. The V gene is TRBV18, the J gene TRBJ2-2; the match to TRBD2 covers 8 bases. The CDR3 loop spans 16 amino acids. CDR1 and CDR2 from the germline V gene are KGHSH and LQKENI. V dropped 3 bases and J dropped 7; count of bases not matched to a gene: 10. The CDR3 DNA is TGTGCCAGCTCACCTAAGACTAGCGCAGTCATCGGGGAGCTGTTTTTT. Protein product: CASSPKTSAVIGELFF.

CDR3 coding DNA: TGTGCCAGCAGCCCCGTGGGTCCTTCTAATGAAAAACTGTTTTTT. This gives the protein CASSPVGPSNEKLFF. V is TRBV11-2 and J is TRBJ1-4; no reliable D call. Germline V gene lookup returns CDR1 SGHAT and CDR2 FQNNGV. This CDR3 contains 15 residues. V lost 5 bases and J 3 bases, leaving 13 bases between the germline ends.

This clonotype was detected only a few times. The chain uses TRBV27 and TRBJ2-7; D possibly uses TRBD1 or TRBD2 (6 bases each). Germline lookup yields CDR1 MNHEY and CDR2 SMNVEV (reference sequence). This CDR3 region has 13 residues. V was shortened by 5 bases and J by 7 bases, with 15 bases between the two germline ends. The CDR3 spells CASSVNRAGEQYF. The CDR3 region has the DNA TGTGCCAGCAGTGTCAACAGGGCGGGGGAGCAGTACTTC.

This clonotype was picked up many times. The chain is built from TRBV7-2 and TRBJ1-1; TRBD1 aligns across 7 bases. This CDR3 contains 14 residues. Germline V gene lookup returns CDR1 SGHTA and CDR2 FQGNSA. V shed 1 base and J 3 bases; nucleotides not matched to a gene: 2. The CDR3 spells CASSLDRGYTEAFF. Here the CDR3 DNA reads TGTGCCAGCAGCTTAGACAGGGGATACACTGAAGCTTTCTTT.

The table lists this clonotype with a few counts. The genes are TRBV12-3 or TRBV12-4 and TRBJ1-4; 8 nucleotides line up with TRBD1. With V trimmed by 1 base and J by 8 bases, 3 bases remained unmatched. The CDR3 is made up of 14 amino acids. The CDR3 sequence is CASSLGTGMEKLFF. In nucleotides, the CDR3 is TGTGCCAGCAGTTTAGGGACAGGGATGGAAAAACTGTTTTTT.

This clonotype was seen a few times. This rearrangement joins TRBV7-9 to TRBJ2-3; tentatively, D is TRBD2 (6 bases). Germline V lookup: CDR1 SEHNR, CDR2 FQNEAQ (reference sequence). V was trimmed by 11 bases and J by 3 bases, leaving 9 bases between them. The CDR3 contains 11 residues. CDR3 coding DNA: TGTGCCGGGGGGAAAACAGATACGCAGTATTTT. Protein product: CAGGKTDTQYF.

The chain is built from TRBV5-1 and TRBJ2-1, with D perhaps assigned TRBD1 or TRBD2 (6 bases each). Trimming took 0 bases from V and 3 from J, leaving 16 bases between them. Germline V gene data show CDR1 as SGHRS and CDR2 as YFSETQ. The CDR3 contains 17 residues. CDR3 bases: TGCGCCAGCAGCTTGGAGACGGGGGCCCCAATCTACAATGAGCAGTTCTTC. Residues: CASSLETGAPIYNEQFF.

This clonotype turned up a few times. The gene calls are TRBV6-1 and TRBJ2-7, with a weak D call TRBD1 (5 bases). V lost 8 bases and J lost 1, with 12 bases in between. The CDR3 covers 13 residues. Germline values: CDR1 MNHNS, CDR2 SASEGT. The CDR3 DNA is TGTGCCAGCGAATCCGCAGGGTCCTACGAGCAGTACTTC. It yields the protein CASESAGSYEQYF.

The chain is built from TRBV4-2 and TRBJ2-2; D gene ambiguous. Germline V gene lookup returns CDR1 LGHNA and CDR2 YNFKEQ. The CDR3 has 14 residues. V was pared by 0 bases and J by 4 bases, with 6 bases between. CDR3 DNA sequence: TGTGCCAGCAGCCAAGATCGAACCACCGGGGAGCTGTTTTTT. It specifies CASSQDRTTGELFF.

In this sample, this clonotype turned up a few times. This sequence joins TRBV10-3 and TRBJ2-3, with 9 positions matching TRBD2. CDR1 and CDR2 from the germline V gene are ENHRY and SYGVKD. The CDR3 is made up of 13 amino acids. With 10 bases clipped from V and 4 bases from J, the junction kept 6 bases outside the gene matches. The CDR3 reads CATGLASADTQYF. The DNA of the CDR3 is TGTGCCACCGGACTAGCGAGCGCAGATACGCAGTATTTT.

This chain links TRBV6-5 with TRBJ2-3, with 7 bases that match TRBD2. There are 15 residues in the CDR3. CDR1 and CDR2 from the germline V gene are MNHEY and SVGAGI. J gave up 4 bases and V 7 bases, and 11 bases lay outside the gene matches. The CDR3 loop reads CASNSIGRVSDTQYF. CDR3 bases: TGTGCCAGCAATTCCATTGGGAGGGTCTCAGATACGCAGTATTTT.

The chain couples TRBV4-3 to TRBJ2-5; no clear D gene. Trimming took 3 bases from V and 2 from J, leaving 7 bases between them. The CDR3 runs 13 residues. The germline gives CDR1 LGHNA, CDR2 YSLEER. CDR3 sequence: CASSQAPQETQYF. The DNA for the CDR3 is TGCGCCAGCAGCCAGGCCCCACAAGAGACCCAGTACTTC.

V and J are TRBV12-3 or TRBV12-4 and TRBJ1-4; D is possibly TRBD1 (5 bases). V gave up 6 bases and J gave up 8 bases, with 10 bases separating them. This CDR3 is built from 12 residues. CDR3 sequence: CASRGVGEKLFF. The CDR3 DNA reads TGTGCCAGCAGGGGGGTCGGGGAAAAACTGTTTTTT.

The rearrangement links TRBV5-1 to TRBJ2-5, with TRBD1 matching over 8 bases. With V trimmed by 4 bases and J by 5 bases, 10 bases remained unmatched. CDR1 is SGHRS and CDR2 is YFSETQ in the germline V gene. The CDR3 is 15 amino acids. The DNA of the CDR3 is TGCGCCAGCAGCAAAACAGGGGGACCATTCGAGACCCAGTACTTC. Translation: CASSKTGGPFETQYF.

The gene calls are TRBV3-1 and TRBJ1-1; D uncertain. CDR3 length: 15 residues. Germline CDR1 is LGHDT and CDR2 is YNNKEL (reference sequence). With 1 base removed from V and 0 bases from J, the gap between germline ends came to 9 bases. The CDR3 sequence: CASSQGQIMNTEAFF. The DNA of the CDR3 is TGTGCCAGCAGCCAAGGGCAGATCATGAACACTGAAGCTTTCTTT.

Only a few counts were recorded for this clonotype. The chain employs TRBV7-9 and TRBJ1-2; possibly TRBD1 for D (6 bases). The CDR3 consists of 14 residues. Germline values: CDR1 SEHNR, CDR2 FQNEAQ (reference sequence). V was shortened by 6 bases and J by 2 bases, with 13 bases between the two germline ends. In DNA, the CDR3 is TGTGCCAGCAGAAGGGGGGCCTACAACTATGGCTACACCTTC. It is translated as CASRRGAYNYGYTF.

This clonotype was detected a few times. The genes are TRBV7-9 and TRBJ2-7; TRBD1 agrees at 7 bases. This CDR3 is 17 amino acids long. Looked up from germline, CDR1 is SEHNR and CDR2 is FQNEAQ (reference sequence). The J segment lost 0 bases and the V segment lost 3 bases, leaving 11 bases of the junction unmatched. The CDR3 reads CASSFALGTGASYEQYF. Here the CDR3 DNA reads TGTGCCAGCAGCTTTGCCCTTGGAACAGGGGCCTCCTACGAGCAGTACTTC.